Listed here are 3 T cell receptor beta chains from one sample, sequenced in a study of beta chain features in type 1 diabetes. Findings and caveats of the study: When Type 1 diabetes patients were examined, their TCRB CDR3s proved moderately but significantly shorter in all four CD4+ subsets.

Expressed TCRB transcripts were sequenced because the entire RNA isolate underwent reverse transcription. This table comes from immunoSEQ multiplex PCR, and its TCRdb copy is limited to in-frame clones, with some not included. The table has roughly 15,000 clones, about 70% seen once. Which antigens these TCRs recognize remains unknown. Sequenced: stem cell memory CD4+ T cells from blood. These receptors were obtained from a man aged 25-45 years with type 1 diabetes.

V is TRBV9 and J is TRBJ2-3; D gene uncertain. There are 14 residues in the CDR3. V lost 0 bases to trimming and J lost 4 bases, with 9 bases between them. Germline V gene lookup returns CDR1 SGDLS and CDR2 YYNGEE. The CDR3 is CASSVGSLADTQYF. In DNA, the CDR3 is TGTGCCAGCAGCGTAGGGTCCCTAGCAGATACGCAGTATTTT.

V gene TRBV9 combines with J gene TRBJ2-5, with a weak D call TRBD2 (6 bases). This CDR3 is built from 14 residues. Germline CDR1 reads SGDLS; CDR2 reads YYNGEE. The V end was cut by 0 bases, the J end by 4 bases, with 10 bases between. CDR3 nucleotide sequence: TGTGCCAGCAGCGTAGGACAAGCGGGAGAGACCCAGTACTTC. It translates to CASSVGQAGETQYF.

This clone showed up just once. CDR3 loop: CASSGQGPQETQYF. In DNA, the CDR3 is TGTGCCAGCAGTGGACAGGGGCCCCAAGAGACCCAGTACTTC. The rearrangement uses TRBV6-1 and TRBJ2-5, with 8 bases matching TRBD1. Trimming took 4 bases from V and 1 from J; bases not matched to a gene: 2. The CDR3 is 14 amino acids. Germline CDR1 MNHNS, CDR2 SASEGT.